The 14 T cell receptor beta chains in this list originate from one sample, sequenced in a study of blood T cell repertoires in COVID-19. Profiling relied on immunoSEQ multiplex PCR, and the TCRdb table lists in-frame clones only, not all of them. This sample yields approximately 170,000 clones, of which approximately 85% are seen a single time; 1% to 1.5% belongs to the top ten. The sequenced sample consisted of peripheral blood. Receptors originate from a man between 60 and 75 years old who had recovered from COVID-19.

The rearrangement uses TRBV6-5 and TRBJ2-3, with a tentative D call TRBD1 (6 bases). Deletions cut 6 bases from V and 1 base from J, with 14 bases between. Germline V CDR1 and CDR2: MNHEY, SVGAGI. The CDR3 has 15 residues. This chain's CDR3 is CASREGRQGTDTQYF. CDR3 DNA sequence: TGTGCCAGCAGAGAGGGGCGACAGGGCACAGATACGCAGTATTTT.

This clone has more than one count but fewer than ten. This chain links TRBV11-2 with TRBJ1-3; 8 bases agree with TRBD1. The CDR3 consists of 19 residues. Germline CDR1 and CDR2: SGHAT and FQNNGV. The trim removed 5 bases at V and 2 bases at J, leaving 17 bases unmatched. CDR3 nucleotide sequence: TGTGCCAGCAGCCCCCTCCGGGACAGGAATTTTCGTGCTGGAAACACCATATATTTT. Protein sequence: CASSPLRDRNFRAGNTIYF.

J is TRBJ1-3 and V is TRBV19; maybe TRBD1 (6 bases). CDR3 length: 13 amino acids. The germline V gene has CDR1 LNHDA and CDR2 SQIVND (reference sequence). With 9 bases removed from V and 7 bases from J, the gap between germline ends came to 16 bases. The CDR3 loop reads CASRGGGANTIYF. CDR3 DNA sequence: TGTGCCAGCCGCGGGGGGGGCGCGAACACCATATATTTT.

The rearrangement joins TRBV4-2 to TRBJ1-1; the D gene is possibly TRBD1 (6 bases). The CDR3 runs 14 residues. In germline, CDR1 is LGHNA, CDR2 YNFKEQ. V lost 4 bases and J lost 7, with 16 bases in between. CDR3 sequence (DNA): TGTGCCAGCAGCCGAGAGGGGGAGGGGGGTGAAGCTTTCTTT. Its protein is CASSREGEGGEAFF.

The V call is TRBV29-1, the J call TRBJ2-7; 10 bases are shared with TRBD1. The CDR3 has 13 amino acids. From germline, CDR1 is SQVTM and CDR2 ANQGSEA. With V trimmed by 4 bases and J by 5 bases, 5 bases remained unmatched. The chain's CDR3 is CSVGTGGENEQYF. CDR3 DNA: TGCAGCGTTGGGACAGGGGGAGAGAACGAGCAGTACTTC.

The chain combines TRBV6-5 with TRBJ2-3; 7 bases match TRBD2. After removal of 2 bases from V and 5 bases from J, the junction contained 4 bases not matched to a gene. Per the germline V gene, CDR1 is MNHEY and CDR2 is SVGAGI. CDR3 size: 14 residues. Written as DNA, the CDR3 is TGTGCCAGCAGTTACGTGGGGGGGGGAGATACGCAGTATTTT. It specifies CASSYVGGGDTQYF.

J is TRBJ2-5 and V is TRBV5-1; TRBD2 matches 16 bases. Germline CDR1 is SGHRS and CDR2 is YFSETQ. This CDR3 is built from 17 residues. V gave up 4 bases and J gave up 1 base; unmatched junction bases: 4. For the CDR3, the DNA is TGCGCCAGCAGCCCGGGACTAGCGGGGGGGCGCCAAGAGACCCAGTACTTC. Translation gives CASSPGLAGGRQETQYF.

This chain joins TRBV18 and TRBJ1-1; 8 positions agree with TRBD1. The CDR3 runs 13 residues. CDR1 is KGHSH, CDR2 LQKENI, per germline. The J segment lost 3 bases and the V segment lost 3 bases, leaving 0 bases of the junction unmatched. CDR3 region: CASSPTGDTEAFF. CDR3 nucleotides: TGTGCCAGCTCACCGACAGGGGACACTGAAGCTTTCTTT.

The CDR3: CASAPGVTDTQYF. The CDR3 nucleotides read TGTGCCAGCGCCCCCGGGGTCACAGATACGCAGTATTTT. The rearrangement uses TRBV14 and TRBJ2-3, with D perhaps matching TRBD2 (5 bases). Germline CDR1 SGHDN, CDR2 FVKESK. The V end was cut by 8 bases, the J end by 2 bases, with 11 bases between. This CDR3 contains 13 residues.

The rearrangement uses TRBV25-1 and TRBJ1-3; TRBD1 aligns across 7 bases. J lost 0 bases, V lost 4 bases, and 9 bases had no gene match. The CDR3 extends over 17 amino acids. Germline values: CDR1 MGHDK, CDR2 SYGVNS. CDR3 amino acids: CASSAHEGAISGNTIYF. DNA for the CDR3: TGTGCCAGCAGTGCGCATGAGGGGGCCATCTCTGGAAACACCATATATTTT.

The J gene is TRBJ1-1, the V gene TRBV2; D gene ambiguous. Trimming left V 4 bases short and J 10 bases short, with 13 bases between. CDR1 is SNHLY, CDR2 FYNNEI, per germline. The CDR3 has 12 amino acids. The CDR3 nucleotides read TGTGCCAGCAGTGTGTGGGGAGGTAGAGCTTTCTTT. Protein sequence: CASSVWGGRAFF.

The chain recombines TRBV5-1 with TRBJ2-2; no clear D. Trimming stripped 4 bases from V and 7 bases from J, with 14 bases between. CDR3 length: 14 residues. From germline, CDR1 is SGHRS and CDR2 YFSETQ. The CDR3 loop reads CASSARDLGGELFF. Written as DNA, the CDR3 is TGCGCCAGCAGCGCTAGAGACCTCGGCGGGGAGCTGTTTTTT.

The rearrangement uses TRBV5-1 and TRBJ2-2, with 7 bases matching TRBD1. With 2 bases clipped from V and 0 bases from J, the junction kept 10 bases outside the gene matches. This CDR3 has 18 residues. Germline CDR1 reads SGHRS; CDR2 reads YFSETQ. CDR3 in DNA: TGCGCCAGCAGCTTCCCCGGGACAGCCTTAACGAACACCGGGGAGCTGTTTTTT. Translating gives CASSFPGTALTNTGELFF.

The CDR3 loop reads CASSLTANQPQHF. The CDR3 nucleotides are TGTGCCAGCAGCCTTACAGCTAATCAGCCCCAGCATTTT. V usage is TRBV27 and J usage is TRBJ1-5; no clear D gene. This CDR3 has 13 residues. Per the germline V gene, CDR1 is MNHEY and CDR2 is SMNVEV (reference sequence). The germline V and J ends were trimmed by 6 bases and 4 bases, with 10 bases remaining between them.